What follows are 3 T cell receptor beta chains derived from one specimen sequenced in a study of shared clonotypes between healthy human individuals (dated by TCRdb to 2020 to 2022). Library preparation used the immunoSEQ multiplex PCR assay. Not all clones reach the TCRdb copy of this immuneACCESS table, which keeps in-frame sequences only. Checked studies attribute under half of the gap to unresolved V genes and leave the rest unexplained. This sample comprises 400,000 to 600,000 clones, 60% to 80% of them detected only once. The ten largest clones take up under 15% of the sample. The sample comprised PBMCs. These receptors were collected from a woman aged 40 to 50 in good health. Some clones in this sample may be carry-over from other donors' samples.

This chain uses TRBV28 with TRBJ2-5; D is perhaps TRBD1 or TRBD2 (6 bases each). V was clipped by 6 bases and J by 2 bases, with 13 bases between them. The germline V gene encodes CDR1 MDHEN and CDR2 SYDVKM. The CDR3 contains 14 residues. The CDR3 region is CASSSTGRQETQYF. CDR3 coding DNA: TGTGCCAGCAGCTCAACAGGGAGGCAAGAGACCCAGTACTTC.

This chain uses TRBV7-2 with TRBJ2-5; 8 bases fit TRBD2. There are 15 residues in the CDR3. Germline V CDR1 and CDR2: SGHTA, FQGNSA. V gave up 1 base and J gave up 7 bases; unmatched junction bases: 8. The CDR3, as DNA: TGTGCCAGCAGCTTAGATTCCCCCCGGGGGGGGACCCAGTACTTC. As protein: CASSLDSPRGGTQYF. Full variable domain (rest looked up from reference TRBV7-2 and TRBJ2-5): GAGVSQSPSNKVTEKGKDVELRCDPISGHTALYWYRQSLGQGLEFLIYFQGNSAPDKSGLPSDRFSAERTGGSVSTLTIQRTQQEDSAVYLCASSLDSPRGGTQYFGPGTRLLVL.

The chain employs TRBV5-1 and TRBJ2-1; D gene ambiguous. CDR3 length: 14 amino acids. CDR1 and CDR2 (germline): SGHRS, YFSETQ. Trimming removed 2 bases from V and 0 bases from J, with 6 bases in between. The CDR3 nucleotides read TGCGCCAGCAGCTTCACACGCTCCTACAATGAGCAGTTCTTC. This sequence encodes CASSFTRSYNEQFF.